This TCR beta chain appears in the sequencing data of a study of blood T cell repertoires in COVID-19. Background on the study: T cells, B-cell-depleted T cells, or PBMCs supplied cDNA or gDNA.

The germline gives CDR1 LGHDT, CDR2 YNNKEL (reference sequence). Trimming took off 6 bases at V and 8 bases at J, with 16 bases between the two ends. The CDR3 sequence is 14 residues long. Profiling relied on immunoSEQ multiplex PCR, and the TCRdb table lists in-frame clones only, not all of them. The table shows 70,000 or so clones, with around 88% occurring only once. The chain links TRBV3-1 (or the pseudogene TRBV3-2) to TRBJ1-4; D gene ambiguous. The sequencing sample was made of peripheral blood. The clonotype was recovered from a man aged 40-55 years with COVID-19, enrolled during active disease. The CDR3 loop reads CASSLGYRGEKLFF. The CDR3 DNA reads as TGTGCCAGCAGTCTAGGTTACCGCGGGGAAAAACTGTTTTTT.